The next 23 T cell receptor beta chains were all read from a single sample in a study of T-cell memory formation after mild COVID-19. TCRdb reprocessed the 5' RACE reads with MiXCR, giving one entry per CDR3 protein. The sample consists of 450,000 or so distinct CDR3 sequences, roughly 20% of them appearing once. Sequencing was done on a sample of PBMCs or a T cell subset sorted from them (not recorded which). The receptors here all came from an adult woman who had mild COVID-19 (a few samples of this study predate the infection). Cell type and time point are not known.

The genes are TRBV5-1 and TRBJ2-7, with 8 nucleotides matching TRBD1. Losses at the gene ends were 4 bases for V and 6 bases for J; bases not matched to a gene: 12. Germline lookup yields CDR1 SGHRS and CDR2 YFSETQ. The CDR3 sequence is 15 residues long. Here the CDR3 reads CASSGMDRVGGEQYF. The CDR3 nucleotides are TGCGCCAGCAGCGGGATGGACAGGGTCGGGGGCGAGCAGTACTTC. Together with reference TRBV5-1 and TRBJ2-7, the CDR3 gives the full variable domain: KAGVTQTPRYLIKTRGQQVTLSCSPISGHRSVSWYQQTPGQGLQFLFEYFSETQRNKGNFPGRFSGRQFSNSRSEMNVSTLELGDSALYLCASSGMDRVGGEQYFGPGTRLTVT.

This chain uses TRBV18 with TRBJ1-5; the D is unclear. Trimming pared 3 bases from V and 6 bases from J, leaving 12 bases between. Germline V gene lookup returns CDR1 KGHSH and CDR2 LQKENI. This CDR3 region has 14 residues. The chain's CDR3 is CASSPAGSRQPQHF. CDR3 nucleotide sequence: TGTGCCAGCTCACCGGCGGGGTCTCGTCAGCCCCAGCATTTT.

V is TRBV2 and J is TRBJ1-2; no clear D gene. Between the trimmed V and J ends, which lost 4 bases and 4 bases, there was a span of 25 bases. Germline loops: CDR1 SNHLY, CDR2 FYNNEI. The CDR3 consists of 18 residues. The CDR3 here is CASSGTQPPRTFSYGYTF. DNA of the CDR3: TGTGCCAGCAGTGGTACTCAGCCGCCTAGGACTTTCTCCTATGGCTACACCTTC.

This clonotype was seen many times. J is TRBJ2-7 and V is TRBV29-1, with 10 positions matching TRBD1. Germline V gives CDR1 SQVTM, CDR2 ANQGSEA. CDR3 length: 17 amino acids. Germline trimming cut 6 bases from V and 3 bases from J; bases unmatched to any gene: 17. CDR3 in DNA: TGCAGCGTCGTATGGGACAGGGGTTTCGGGAGAGGCTACGAGCAGTACTTC. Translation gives CSVVWDRGFGRGYEQYF.

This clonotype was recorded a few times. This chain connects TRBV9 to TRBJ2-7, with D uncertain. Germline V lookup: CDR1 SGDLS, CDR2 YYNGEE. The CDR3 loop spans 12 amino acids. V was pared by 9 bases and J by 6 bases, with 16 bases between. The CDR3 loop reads CATRVESTEQYF. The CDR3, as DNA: TGTGCCACCCGCGTCGAGTCGACCGAGCAGTACTTC. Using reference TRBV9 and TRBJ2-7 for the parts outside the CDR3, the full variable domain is DSGVTQTPKHLITATGQRVTLRCSPRSGDLSVYWYQQSLDQGLQFLIQYYNGEERAKGNILERFSAQQFPDLHSELNLSSLELGDSALYFCATRVESTEQYFGPGTRLTVT.

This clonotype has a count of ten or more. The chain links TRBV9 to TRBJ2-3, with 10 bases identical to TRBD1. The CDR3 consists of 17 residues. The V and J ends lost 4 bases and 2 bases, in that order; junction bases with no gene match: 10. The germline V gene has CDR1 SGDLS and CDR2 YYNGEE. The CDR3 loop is CASSSHWGQGPTDTQYF. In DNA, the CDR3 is TGTGCCAGCAGCTCCCATTGGGGACAGGGGCCCACAGATACGCAGTATTTT.

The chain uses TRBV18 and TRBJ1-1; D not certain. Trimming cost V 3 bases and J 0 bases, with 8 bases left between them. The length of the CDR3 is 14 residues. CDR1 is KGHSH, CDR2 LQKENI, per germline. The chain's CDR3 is CASSPVDLNTEAFF. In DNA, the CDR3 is TGTGCCAGCTCACCGGTGGACTTGAACACTGAAGCTTTCTTT.

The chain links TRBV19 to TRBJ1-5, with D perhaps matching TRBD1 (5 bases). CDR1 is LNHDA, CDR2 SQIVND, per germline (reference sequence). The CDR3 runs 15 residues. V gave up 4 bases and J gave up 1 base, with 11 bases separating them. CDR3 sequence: CASSKDPGSNQPQHF. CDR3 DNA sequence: TGTGCCAGTAGTAAGGACCCAGGGAGCAATCAGCCCCAGCATTTT.

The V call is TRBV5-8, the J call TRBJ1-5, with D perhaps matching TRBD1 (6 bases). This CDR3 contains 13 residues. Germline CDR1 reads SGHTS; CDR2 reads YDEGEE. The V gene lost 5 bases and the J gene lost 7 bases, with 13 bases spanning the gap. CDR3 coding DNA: TGTGCCAGCAGGAACAGGGCTGAACAGCCCCAGCATTTT. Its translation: CASRNRAEQPQHF.

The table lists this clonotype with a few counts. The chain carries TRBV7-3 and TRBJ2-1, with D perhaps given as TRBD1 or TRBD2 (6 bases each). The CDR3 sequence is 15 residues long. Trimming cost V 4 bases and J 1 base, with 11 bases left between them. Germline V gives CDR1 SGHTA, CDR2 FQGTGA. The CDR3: CASSSGEASYNEQFF. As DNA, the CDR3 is TGTGCCAGCAGCTCAGGGGAGGCTTCCTACAATGAGCAGTTCTTC.

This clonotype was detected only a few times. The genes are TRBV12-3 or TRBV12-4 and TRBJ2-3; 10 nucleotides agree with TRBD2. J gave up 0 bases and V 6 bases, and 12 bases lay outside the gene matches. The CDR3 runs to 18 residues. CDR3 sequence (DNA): TGTGCCAGCAGACGGATAGCGGGAGGTCGTACTAGCACAGATACGCAGTATTTT. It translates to CASRRIAGGRTSTDTQYF.

In nucleotides, the CDR3 is TGCAGTGCTAGAGACGGGGTCCCAGAGACCCAGTACTTC. It specifies CSARDGVPETQYF. The chain is built from TRBV20-1 and TRBJ2-5, with D tentatively TRBD2 (5 bases). V lost 0 bases and J lost 4, with 9 bases in between. Germline V gene lookup returns CDR1 DFQATT and CDR2 SNEGSKA (reference sequence). The CDR3 length is 13 residues.

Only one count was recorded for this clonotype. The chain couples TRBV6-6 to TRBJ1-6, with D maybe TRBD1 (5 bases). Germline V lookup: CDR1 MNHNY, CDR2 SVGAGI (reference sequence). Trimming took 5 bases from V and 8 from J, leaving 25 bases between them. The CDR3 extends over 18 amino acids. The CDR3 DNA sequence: TGTGCCAGCAGTCTCCCGGCGTCGGGGCAGGAGAAGGATTCACCCCTCCACTTT. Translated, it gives CASSLPASGQEKDSPLHF.

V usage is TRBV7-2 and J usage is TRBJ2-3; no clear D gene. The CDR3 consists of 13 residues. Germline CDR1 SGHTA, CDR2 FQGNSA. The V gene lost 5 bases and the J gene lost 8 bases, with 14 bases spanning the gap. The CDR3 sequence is CASSPQGTGTQYF. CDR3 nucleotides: TGTGCCAGCAGCCCCCAAGGCACCGGTACGCAGTATTTT.

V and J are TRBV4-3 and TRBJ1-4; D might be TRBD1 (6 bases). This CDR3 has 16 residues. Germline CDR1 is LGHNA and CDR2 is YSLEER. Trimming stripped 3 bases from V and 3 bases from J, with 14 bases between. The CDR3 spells CASSQRPGHANEKLFF. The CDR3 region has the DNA TGCGCCAGCAGCCAGAGACCGGGACATGCTAATGAAAAACTGTTTTTT.

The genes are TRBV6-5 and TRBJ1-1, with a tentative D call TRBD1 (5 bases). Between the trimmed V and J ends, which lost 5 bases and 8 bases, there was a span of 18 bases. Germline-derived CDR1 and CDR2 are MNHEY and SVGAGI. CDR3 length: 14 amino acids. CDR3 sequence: CASSPGTVTLEAFF. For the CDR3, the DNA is TGTGCCAGCAGTCCAGGGACCGTTACACTCGAAGCTTTCTTT.

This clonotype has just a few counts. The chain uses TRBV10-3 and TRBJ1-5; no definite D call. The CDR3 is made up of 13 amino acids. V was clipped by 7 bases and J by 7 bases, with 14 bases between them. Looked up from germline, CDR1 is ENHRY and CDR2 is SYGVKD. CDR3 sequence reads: CAIMADPRQPQHF. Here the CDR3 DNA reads TGTGCCATCATGGCAGACCCCAGGCAGCCCCAGCATTTT.

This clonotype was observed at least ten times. This chain's CDR3 is CASSLLTASGVLTEQFF. The CDR3 coding sequence is TGCGCCAGCAGCTTGCTTACGGCTAGCGGGGTCCTAACCGAGCAGTTCTTC. The rearrangement joins TRBV5-1 to TRBJ2-1; TRBD2 aligns across 9 bases. The ends lost 1 base at V and 10 bases at J; junction bases unmatched: 15. Per germline, CDR1 SGHRS and CDR2 YFSETQ. The CDR3 runs 17 residues.

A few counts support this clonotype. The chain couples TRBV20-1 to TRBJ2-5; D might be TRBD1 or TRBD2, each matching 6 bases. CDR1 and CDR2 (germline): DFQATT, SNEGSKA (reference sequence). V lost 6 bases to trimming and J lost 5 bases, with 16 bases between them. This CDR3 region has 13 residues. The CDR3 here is CSAPSGGRETQYF. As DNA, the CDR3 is TGCAGTGCGCCCAGTGGGGGGCGGGAGACCCAGTACTTC.

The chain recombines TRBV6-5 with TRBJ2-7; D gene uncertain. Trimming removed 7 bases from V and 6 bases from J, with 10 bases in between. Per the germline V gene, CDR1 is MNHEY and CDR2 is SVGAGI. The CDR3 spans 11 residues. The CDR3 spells CASTYRLEQYF. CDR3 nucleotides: TGTGCCAGCACCTATCGACTCGAGCAGTACTTC.

CDR3 sequence: CASSQSIADTQYF. The CDR3 DNA reads TGTGCCAGCAGCCAATCGATCGCAGATACGCAGTATTTT. The V call is TRBV3-1, the J call TRBJ2-3; D unresolved. The CDR3 is 13 amino acids. V dropped 2 bases and J dropped 4 bases, with 7 bases sitting between them. Germline-derived CDR1 and CDR2 are LGHDT and YNNKEL (reference sequence).

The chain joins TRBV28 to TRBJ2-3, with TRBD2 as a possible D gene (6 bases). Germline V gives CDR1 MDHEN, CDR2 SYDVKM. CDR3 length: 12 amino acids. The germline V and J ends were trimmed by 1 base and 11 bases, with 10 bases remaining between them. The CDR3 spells CASSLFAGRQYF. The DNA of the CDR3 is TGTGCCAGCAGTTTATTCGCGGGGAGGCAGTATTTT.

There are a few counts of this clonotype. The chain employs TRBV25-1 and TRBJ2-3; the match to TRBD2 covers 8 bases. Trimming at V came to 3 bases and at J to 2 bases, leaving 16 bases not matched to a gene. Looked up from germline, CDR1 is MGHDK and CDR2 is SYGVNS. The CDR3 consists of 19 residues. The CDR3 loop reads CASSDRKGIAGPSTDTQYF. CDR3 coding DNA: TGTGCCAGCAGTGATAGGAAGGGTATAGCGGGGCCCTCCACAGATACGCAGTATTTT.